This TCR beta chain was identified during a study of Tregs in tolerant kidney transplant recipients. Recipients received nonmyeloablative bone marrow transplants from related graft donors, with transient mixed chimerism. Unstimulated Tregs (CD4+CD25+CD127-) and CD4+CD25- non-Tregs were sorted from PBMCs. As concerns this clone: The DNA ends 3 residues before the CDR3 does, and the rest of the CDR3 is filled in from the germline J gene.

The CDR3 runs 14 residues. V was clipped by 2 bases and J by 5 bases; unmatched bases: 5. Germline CDR1 is SGHRS and CDR2 is YFSETQ. Measured with immunoSEQ multiplex PCR; TCRdb has only the in-frame clones, and not every one. The listing contains nearly 15,000 clones. The sequences come from CD4+ T cells from blood (PBMCs), collected 12 months after the transplant. V is TRBV5-1 and J is TRBJ2-3, with 7 bases fitting TRBD1. This clonotype originated in a human patient who received a combined kidney and bone marrow transplant. The graft donor may account for some of the T cells. The DNA read from the CDR3 is TGCGCCAGCAGCTTAACAGGGGATGGAGATACG. This codes for CASSLTGDGDT. The entire CDR3 protein is CASSLTGDGDTQYF.